What follows is one T cell receptor beta chain and its context. Its antigen is still unknown. No base qualities exist here, and no much larger clone lies one base off it. The sample belongs to a study of T cell responses to AZD1222 COVID-19 vaccine (dated by TCRdb to about 2021). Some background on the complete study: TCR sequencing was performed for 230 to 250 trial participants, of whom roughly 200 were given two doses of AZD1222 and approximately 25 were given two doses of MenACWY control vaccine. Trial participants were enrolled by age into subgroups of 18-55, 56-69 and 70-plus years, and about 150, 27 and 61 TCR-sequenced participants, respectively, were included in these subgroups. Points the paper makes about the study in general: Nearly half of unique spike-specific TCRs reportedly recognized epitopes outside regions mutated in the B.1.351 and B.1.1.7 variants. The 56-69-year group was small, and its depth increase did not reach significance, likely because of low power. After two AZD1222 doses, spike-specific TCR breadth and depth were significantly higher than at day 0 and than in MenACWY recipients. Only five or six AZD1222 recipients were SARS-CoV-2 seropositive at baseline, limiting conclusions about previously exposed vaccinees. The vaccine-associated CD4 TCRs covered the entire spike protein, and the dominant responses fell in regions 160-218 and 743-854. Participants were mostly white British and included more females than males, and it was suggested by the authors that clonal diversity may have been underestimated. Because no samples from the day 14 peak response were available, repertoires could be characterized only after the peak T cell response.

The time point label on this specimen signifies: about 28 days (+/-7) after the second vaccine dose. Explained via the paper, the treatment or condition label denotes: meningococcal conjugate vaccine given as trial control. Vaccinee samples came from UK trials COV001 and COV002, including a single-blind randomized controlled phase 2/3 trial of AZD1222 (ChAdOx1 nCoV-19) in healthy adults. Trial participant PBMC samples were collected at day 0 and day 28 after the second dose for TCRbeta chain sequencing. CDR1 and CDR2 are read off the germline V gene as SGHRS and YFSETQ. The junction shows trimming of 0 bases on V and 1 base on J, plus 8 bases between the germline ends. There are 14 amino acids in the CDR3, from cysteine to phenylalanine inclusive. Of the read, only the CDR3 DNA is kept; its 42 bases are in frame from base 1. The CDR3 regions of human TCRbeta chains were subjected to immunosequencing. The authors processed their data as follows. TCRs in the repertoires were compared against a reference library of SARS-CoV-2-specific TCRs that had been generated with the MIRA antigen-specificity platform. Breadth was defined as the fraction of unique TCRs that were SARS-CoV-2-associated, and depth was defined as the fraction of total T cells that were SARS-CoV-2-associated. Each spike-specific TCR was assigned to its reactive spike region and to a CD4 or CD8 class using the MIRA data. Log10-transformed breadth and depth values were compared by one-way ANOVA with Sidak's multiple comparisons tests. Here the immuneACCESS table is served through TCRdb, limited to in-frame sequences with V and J called. Missing clones are a known gap in these copies; in checked studies unresolved V genes cover under half, and the rest lacks a known reason. V and J calls and clone size follow that table, whereas D and trimming were derived from the DNA. This sample gives approximately 200,000 clones in total; approximately 94% of them show up just once. The top ten clonotypes cover around 1.8% of the sample.

Sequenced material: peripheral blood, taken 28 days after the second dose of the MenACWY control vaccine. The V and J segments used are TRBV5-1 and TRBJ2-7; the D gene identity is not certain. The sequence came from an adult who received the MenACWY meningococcal vaccine as a control. The DNA reads as follows: TGCGCCAGCAGCTTGGCCGCCGGTTCCTACGAGCAGTACTTC. It specifies CASSLAAGSYEQYF.